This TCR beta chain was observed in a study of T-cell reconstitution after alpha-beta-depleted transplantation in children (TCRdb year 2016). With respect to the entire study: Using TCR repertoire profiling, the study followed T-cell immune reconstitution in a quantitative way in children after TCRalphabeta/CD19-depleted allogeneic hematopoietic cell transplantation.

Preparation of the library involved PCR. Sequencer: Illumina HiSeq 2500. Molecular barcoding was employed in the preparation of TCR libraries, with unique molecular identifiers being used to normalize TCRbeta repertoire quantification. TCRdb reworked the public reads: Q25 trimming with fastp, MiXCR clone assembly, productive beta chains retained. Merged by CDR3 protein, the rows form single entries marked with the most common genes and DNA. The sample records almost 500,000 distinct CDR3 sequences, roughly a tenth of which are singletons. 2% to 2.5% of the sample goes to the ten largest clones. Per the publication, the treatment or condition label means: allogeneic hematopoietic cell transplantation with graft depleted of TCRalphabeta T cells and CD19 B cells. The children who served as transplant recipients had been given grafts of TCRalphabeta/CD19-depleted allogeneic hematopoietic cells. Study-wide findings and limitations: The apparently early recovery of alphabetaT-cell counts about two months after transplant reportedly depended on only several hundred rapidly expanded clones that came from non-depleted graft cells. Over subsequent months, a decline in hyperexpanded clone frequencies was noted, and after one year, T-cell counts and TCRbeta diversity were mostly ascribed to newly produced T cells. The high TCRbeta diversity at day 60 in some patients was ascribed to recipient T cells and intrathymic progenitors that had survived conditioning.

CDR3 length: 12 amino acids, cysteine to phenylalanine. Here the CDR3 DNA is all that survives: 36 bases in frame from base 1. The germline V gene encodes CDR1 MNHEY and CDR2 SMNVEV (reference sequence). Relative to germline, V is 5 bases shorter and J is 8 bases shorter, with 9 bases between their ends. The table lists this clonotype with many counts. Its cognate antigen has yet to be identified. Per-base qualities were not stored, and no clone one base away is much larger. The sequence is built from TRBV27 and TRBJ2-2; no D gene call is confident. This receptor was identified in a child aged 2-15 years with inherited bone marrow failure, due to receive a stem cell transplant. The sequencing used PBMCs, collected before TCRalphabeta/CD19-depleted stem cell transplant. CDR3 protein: CASSPNWGELFF. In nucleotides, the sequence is TGTGCCAGCAGTCCAAATTGGGGGGAGCTGTTTTTT.